This record covers a single TCR beta chain. The antigen is not known. This specimen belongs to a study of molecular identifiers for immune sequencing clone quantification. Whole-study results and caveats: Highly expanded clone sizes could be underestimated by identical TCR molecules that share a barcode. It was shown that clones above 20 RNA copies held over 97% of effector molecules, but under 1% in naive cells.

TCRdb re-analysed the PCR reads in MiXCR, keeping a single row per CDR3 protein. The repertoire holds about 320,000 distinct CDR3 sequences, with about 23% as singletons. The length of the CDR3 is 12 residues. Germline CDR1 SNHLY, CDR2 FYNNEI. V shed 9 bases and J shed 1 base, with 9 bases lying between them. The source is a human donor in good health. Some libraries in this study had Jurkat cell RNA spiked in. This chain joins TRBV2 and TRBJ1-1; no reliable D call. Sample: naive CD8+ T cells from blood, with Jurkat cell RNA spiked in. Subset of the sample: FACS-sorted CD8+CD4-CCR7+CD45RA+ naive T cells. The CDR3: CASNRQNTEAFF. The CDR3 region has the DNA TGTGCCAGTAATCGCCAGAACACTGAAGCTTTCTTT.